Sequencing of this TCR beta chain was carried out in a study of CD8 T cells in ankylosing spondylitis (dated by TCRdb to 2016 to 2017). Regarding the complete study: T cell receptor beta repertoires were profiled in healthy donors and ankylosing spondylitis patients so that disease-linked TCR variants could be found. In total, the full study cohort was made up of approximately 99 healthy donors and 25 ankylosing spondylitis patients. Peripheral blood samples were taken, and synovial fluid was additionally collected from ankylosing spondylitis patients.

What the work shows at the level of the full study, not this receptor alone: The disease-linked clones were reported as significantly enriched in matched synovial fluid samples from ankylosing spondylitis patients. A TCR beta motif made up of several highly homologous amino acid variants appeared to be characteristic of blood from ankylosing spondylitis patients. Some of the motif variants had been reported before in the synovial fluid and blood of reactive arthritis patients, a finding that suggests common disease-initiation mechanisms. The disease-linked clones showed a CD8+ phenotype and occurred at relatively low frequencies in peripheral blood.

Sequencing used an Illumina HiSeq 2500. Quantitative 5'-RACE with molecular barcodes was the method used to prepare the TCR beta libraries. In the original analysis: A new computational method, built on a probabilistic model of VDJ rearrangement, was used to identify disease-linked TCR variants. TCRdb ran its own pipeline on the public reads, namely fastp trimming at Q25 and MiXCR clone calling, and kept in-frame beta chains. For every CDR3 protein sequence, its rows merge into one entry that carries the most common genes and DNA. The V and J calls come from TCRdb's annotation, not from the publication. For this sample there are some 340,000 distinct CDR3 sequences; roughly 14% appear just once. The ten largest make up about 1.1% of the sample. Details on this clonotype: This clone's antigen is unknown. No base-level quality is on record; no much larger clone is a single base apart.

V ends up 7 bases short and J 1 base short, with an unmatched junction base count of 2. Taken from the germline V gene, the CDR1 and CDR2 loops are SQVTM and ANQGSEA. The CDR3 has 12 amino acids, counting the end cysteine and phenylalanine. The sequence is cut down to CDR3 DNA, 36 bases in frame from base 1. Here the chain combines TRBV29-1 and TRBJ1-1; TRBD1 aligns with 8 central bases. Sequenced material: blood, either unsorted or a sorted T cell fraction (not recorded which). The TCR comes from a male donor with ankylosing spondylitis or in good health (not recorded which). CDR3 loop: CSADRGNTEAFF. The DNA sequence is as follows: TGCAGCGCCGACAGGGGGAACACTGAAGCTTTCTTT.